These 21 T cell receptor beta chains originate from one sample sequenced in a study of OX40 agonist ivuxolimab in advanced cancers. Only in-frame clones appear in the TCRdb table, and some are missing; sequencing was by immunoSEQ multiplex PCR. Here the sample spans about 79,000 clones, less than 95% being singletons. This specimen was CD4+ or CD8+ T cells sorted from blood, taken in a trial of the OX40 agonist ivuxolimab. The source is an adult with an advanced solid tumor such as melanoma, head and neck, liver or kidney cancer.

This chain uses TRBV15 with TRBJ2-1, with 12 bases fitting TRBD2. Germline CDR1 is LNHNV and CDR2 is YYDKDF (reference sequence). The V segment lost 0 bases and the J segment 8 bases; nucleotides outside the gene matches: 11. The CDR3 is 18 amino acids. Here the CDR3 reads CATSRESGTSGWMHEQFF. The CDR3, as DNA: TGTGCCACCAGCAGAGAGAGTGGGACTAGCGGGTGGATGCATGAGCAGTTCTTC. Based on the CDR3 plus reference TRBV15 and TRBJ2-1, the full variable domain is DAMVIQNPRYQVTQFGKPVTLSCSQTLNHNVMYWYQQKSSQAPKLLFHYYDKDFNNEADTPDNFQSRRPNTSFCFLDIRSPGLGDTAMYLCATSRESGTSGWMHEQFFGPGTRLTVL.

The V call is TRBV7-2, the J call TRBJ2-3, with TRBD2 matching 8 bases. The CDR3 is made up of 14 amino acids. V dropped 5 bases and J dropped 5; count of bases not matched to a gene: 6. Germline assignment: CDR1 SGHTA and CDR2 FQGNSA. The CDR3 nucleotides read TGTGCCAGCAGCCCCGGGACTAGGAAAGATACGCAGTATTTT. Protein sequence: CASSPGTRKDTQYF. Drawing the rest from reference TRBV7-2 and TRBJ2-3, the complete variable domain is GAGVSQSPSNKVTEKGKDVELRCDPISGHTALYWYRQSLGQGLEFLIYFQGNSAPDKSGLPSDRFSAERTGGSVSTLTIQRTQQEDSAVYLCASSPGTRKDTQYFGPGTRLTVL.

A word on this clone: The same CDR3 is also encoded by other DNA sequences in this sample. The chain employs TRBV28 and TRBJ1-4, with D possibly being TRBD1 (5 bases). V was cut by 5 bases and J by 4 bases, with 11 bases left in between. The CDR3 sequence is 14 residues long. Germline V lookup: CDR1 MDHEN, CDR2 SYDVKM. CDR3 loop: CASSLRQINEKLFF. The CDR3 DNA reads TGTGCCAGCAGTCTGAGACAGATTAATGAAAAACTGTTTTTT.

The rearrangement joins TRBV2 to TRBJ2-1; TRBD1 or TRBD2 may be the D gene (5 bases each). This CDR3 region has 13 residues. Germline lookup yields CDR1 SNHLY and CDR2 FYNNEI. V shed 8 bases and J shed 7 bases, with 15 bases lying between them. CDR3 sequence reads: CASWDPAANEQFF. The CDR3 coding sequence is TGTGCCAGCTGGGACCCAGCTGCGAATGAGCAGTTCTTC.

This chain joins TRBV27 and TRBJ1-6; TRBD1 is a possible D gene (6 bases). V dropped 5 bases and J dropped 6 bases, with 14 bases sitting between them. Per the germline V gene, CDR1 is MNHEY and CDR2 is SMNVEV (reference sequence). This CDR3 is 15 amino acids long. CDR3 loop: CASSTDSGTNSPLHF. The CDR3 region has the DNA TGTGCCAGCAGTACGGACAGCGGAACTAATTCACCCCTCCACTTT.

With respect to this clone: Different DNA sequences within this sample yield the same CDR3. The V call is TRBV11-2, the J call TRBJ2-3; no clear D gene. From germline, CDR1 is SGHAT and CDR2 FQNNGV. Trimming shortened V by 1 base and J by 4 bases, and 3 bases separated the two germline ends. CDR3 length equals 12 residues. The CDR3 loop is CASSLVPDTQYF. The CDR3 DNA reads as TGTGCCAGCAGCTTAGTTCCAGATACGCAGTATTTT. Complete variable domain (other parts from reference TRBV11-2 and TRBJ2-3): EAGVAQSPRYKIIEKRQSVAFWCNPISGHATLYWYQQILGQGPKLLIQFQNNGVVDDSQLPKDRFSAERLKGVDSTLKIQPAKLEDSAVYLCASSLVPDTQYFGPGTRLTVL.

The V gene is TRBV28, the J gene TRBJ1-1; D not resolved. Per germline, CDR1 MDHEN and CDR2 SYDVKM. This CDR3 spans 15 amino acids. Deletions cut 3 bases from V and 0 bases from J, with 11 bases between. CDR3 bases: TGTGCCAGCAGTTTGCCGCAGGTCATGAACACTGAAGCTTTCTTT. Amino acids: CASSLPQVMNTEAFF. Based on the CDR3 plus reference TRBV28 and TRBJ1-1, the full variable domain is DVKVTQSSRYLVKRTGEKVFLECVQDMDHENMFWYRQDPGLGLRLIYFSYDVKMKEKGDIPEGYSVSREKKERFSLILESASTNQTSMYLCASSLPQVMNTEAFFGQGTRLTVV.

The genes are TRBV30 and TRBJ2-5; 11 bases match TRBD1. The V gene's germline CDR1 is GTSNPN and CDR2 SVGIG (reference sequence). This CDR3 region has 13 residues. V was pared by 8 bases and J by 5 bases, with 7 bases of the junction left unmatched. CDR3 loop: CASRDRGWETQYF. The CDR3 region has the DNA TGTGCCAGCCGGGACAGGGGGTGGGAGACCCAGTACTTC. Filled out from reference TRBV30 and TRBJ2-5, the complete variable domain reads SQTIHQWPATLVQPVGSPLSLECTVEGTSNPNLYWYRQAAGRGLQLLFYSVGIGQISSEVPQNLSASRPQDRQFILSSKKLLLSDSGFYLCASRDRGWETQYFGPGTRLLVL.

The chain is built from TRBV5-6 and TRBJ1-5; unclear D gene. CDR3 length: 13 residues. CDR1 and CDR2 (germline): SGHDT, YYEEEE. The germline V and J ends were trimmed by 4 bases and 8 bases, with 13 bases remaining between them. The CDR3 nucleotides are TGTGCCAGCAGCCCTGAATCCGGGAAGCCCCAGCATTTT. Its protein is CASSPESGKPQHF.

This rearrangement joins TRBV15 to TRBJ2-1; D may match TRBD1 or TRBD2 (5 bases each). Trimming took off 5 bases at V and 6 bases at J, with 11 bases between the two ends. The CDR3 extends over 13 amino acids. Germline CDR1 reads LNHNV; CDR2 reads YYDKDF (reference sequence). CDR3 protein: CATSVGPGNEQFF. The CDR3 nucleotides read TGTGCCACCAGCGTGGGACCGGGCAATGAGCAGTTCTTC.

This chain uses TRBV7-9 with TRBJ2-7; 8 nucleotides line up with TRBD1. J was trimmed by 5 bases and V by 2 bases; bases with no gene match: 5. The germline V gene has CDR1 SEHNR and CDR2 FQNEAQ (reference sequence). This CDR3 has 14 amino acids. The CDR3 DNA sequence: TGTGCCAGCAGCTTACTGGACAGGGCCGACGAGCAGTACTTC. This sequence encodes CASSLLDRADEQYF.

This chain uses TRBV27 with TRBJ1-1; no clear D gene. This CDR3 is built from 14 residues. Trimming removed 5 bases at V and 0 bases at J, with 10 bases between. Germline values: CDR1 MNHEY, CDR2 SMNVEV (reference sequence). This chain's CDR3 is CASSIGQLNTEAFF. As DNA, the CDR3 is TGTGCCAGCAGTATAGGCCAGCTGAACACTGAAGCTTTCTTT.

This rearrangement joins TRBV19 to TRBJ2-7; 13 bases match TRBD2. There are 17 residues in the CDR3. The germline gives CDR1 LNHDA, CDR2 SQIVND (reference sequence). With 5 bases clipped from V and 4 bases from J, the junction kept 11 bases outside the gene matches. The CDR3 region is CASSPGTSGVRPYEQYF. As DNA, the CDR3 is TGTGCCAGTAGTCCCGGGACTAGCGGGGTCAGGCCATACGAGCAGTACTTC.

This clone was counted once. The chain joins TRBV4-2 to TRBJ1-2; TRBD1 might be the D (5 bases). The germline gives CDR1 LGHNA, CDR2 YNFKEQ. This CDR3 region has 15 residues. Trimming took off 2 bases at V and 7 bases at J, with 17 bases between the two ends. The CDR3 sequence: CASSQLRVGDRGYTF. The CDR3, as DNA: TGTGCCAGCAGCCAACTCAGGGTAGGAGACCGTGGCTACACCTTC.

In DNA, the CDR3 is TGTGCCAGCAGCTTGGCCACCGGGACCGCAAATGCTGGCTACACCTTC. It specifies CASSLATGTANAGYTF. V usage is TRBV5-4 and J usage is TRBJ1-2, with a tentative D call TRBD1 (5 bases). V shed 0 bases and J shed 7 bases, with 19 bases lying between them. The germline CDR1 and CDR2 sequences are SGHNT and YYREEE (reference sequence). CDR3 size: 16 residues.

The J gene is TRBJ1-5, the V gene TRBV9; D uncertain. CDR1 is SGDLS and CDR2 is YYNGEE in the germline V gene. The CDR3 sequence is 14 residues long. V was shortened by 2 bases and J by 0 bases, with 6 bases between the two germline ends. The CDR3 spells CASSVEGSNQPQHF. The CDR3 nucleotides are TGTGCCAGCAGCGTTGAGGGTAGCAATCAGCCCCAGCATTTT.

The chain is built from TRBV19 and TRBJ2-3, with D perhaps TRBD1 or TRBD2 (5 bases each). The CDR3 totals 14 residues. V lost 4 bases and J 0 bases, leaving 8 bases between the germline ends. Germline V gene sequence: CDR1 LNHDA, CDR2 SQIVND (reference sequence). CDR3: CASSTRDSTDTQYF. CDR3 DNA: TGTGCCAGTAGTACGAGGGACAGCACAGATACGCAGTATTTT.

For the CDR3, the DNA is TGTGCCAGCAGCTTTAGCTCCTACGAGCAGTACTTC. Translated: CASSFSSYEQYF. This rearrangement joins TRBV11-2 to TRBJ2-7; D gene ambiguous. The germline V and J ends were trimmed by 3 bases and 0 bases, with 3 bases remaining between them. The CDR3 is 12 amino acids. Germline CDR1 reads SGHAT; CDR2 reads FQNNGV.

This chain connects TRBV5-1 to TRBJ2-7; D is uncertain. The V gene lost 0 bases and the J gene lost 5 bases, with 15 bases spanning the gap. Germline V CDR1 and CDR2: SGHRS, YFSETQ. The CDR3 runs 15 residues. The CDR3 here is CASSLGSAPRHEQYF. The DNA for the CDR3 is TGCGCCAGCAGCTTGGGCTCCGCCCCGCGACACGAGCAGTACTTC.

The gene calls are TRBV5-1 and TRBJ2-2, with 7 nucleotides matching TRBD1. The CDR3 is 16 amino acids. With V trimmed by 2 bases and J by 3 bases, 7 bases remained unmatched. The germline V gene encodes CDR1 SGHRS and CDR2 YFSETQ. The CDR3 coding sequence is TGCGCCAGCAGCTTCTCGACAGGGTTGGACACCGGGGAGCTGTTTTTT. It specifies CASSFSTGLDTGELFF.

The chain carries TRBV5-1 and TRBJ2-3, with 11 nucleotides matching TRBD2. V lost 4 bases and J lost 1; bases outside the gene matches: 8. This CDR3 contains 17 residues. From germline, CDR1 is SGHRS and CDR2 YFSETQ. CDR3 coding DNA: TGCGCCAGCAGCCCGCCCACTAGCGGGAGCGGCACAGATACGCAGTATTTT. Protein: CASSPPTSGSGTDTQYF.